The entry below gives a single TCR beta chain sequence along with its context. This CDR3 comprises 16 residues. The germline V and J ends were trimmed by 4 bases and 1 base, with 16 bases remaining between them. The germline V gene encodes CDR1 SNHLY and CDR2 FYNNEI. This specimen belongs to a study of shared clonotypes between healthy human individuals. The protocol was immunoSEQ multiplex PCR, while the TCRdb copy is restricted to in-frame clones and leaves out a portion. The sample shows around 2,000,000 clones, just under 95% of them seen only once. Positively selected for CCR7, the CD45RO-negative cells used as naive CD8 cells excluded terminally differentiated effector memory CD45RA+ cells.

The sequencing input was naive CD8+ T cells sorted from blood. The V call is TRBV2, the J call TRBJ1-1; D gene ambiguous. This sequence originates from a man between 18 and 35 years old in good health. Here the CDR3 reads CASSGESGLWNTEAFF. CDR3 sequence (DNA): TGTGCCAGCAGTGGAGAGAGTGGGCTTTGGAACACTGAAGCTTTCTTT. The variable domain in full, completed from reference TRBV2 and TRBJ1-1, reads EPEVTQTPSHQVTQMGQEVILRCVPISNHLYFYWYRQILGQKVEFLVSFYNNEISEKSEIFDDQFSVERPDGSNFTLKIRSTKLEDSAMYFCASSGESGLWNTEAFFGQGTRLTVV.